This T cell receptor beta chain was recorded in a study of T cell repertoires in cytomegalovirus infection. This clonotype was counted a few times. The antigen is undetermined. Using its own MiXCR run on the reads, TCRdb lists one record per CDR3 protein. The repertoire consists of 700,000 to 900,000 distinct CDR3 sequences, with about 29% occurring once and the leading ten covering 10% to 15%. The CDR3 consists of 15 residues. The V gene lost 2 bases and the J gene lost 4 bases, with 12 bases spanning the gap. Germline V gene data show CDR1 as MNHEY and CDR2 as SMNVEV (reference sequence). The clonotype was recovered from a human donor in good health (CMV status not recorded). Some clones in this sample may be carry-over from other donors' samples. The rearrangement joins TRBV27 to TRBJ1-3; D is unresolved. The material was cultured CD8+ T cells from PBMCs, obtained from culture after CMV antigen stimulation. This CDR3 is CASSLEGNRGNTIYF. CDR3 nucleotide sequence: TGTGCCAGCAGTTTAGAGGGAAACCGAGGAAACACCATATATTTT.